These 14 T cell receptor beta chains originate from one sample sequenced in a study of blood T cell repertoires in COVID-19. Here immunoSEQ multiplex PCR was the method, and the copy in TCRdb shows in-frame clones only, minus some. The data hold roughly 250,000 clones, with approximately 83% observed a single time. The sample was peripheral blood. The source is a woman older than 75 with acute or convalescent COVID-19.

The J gene is TRBJ1-1, the V gene TRBV5-1; perhaps TRBD1 as D (6 bases). Germline loops: CDR1 SGHRS, CDR2 YFSETQ. The V end was cut by 0 bases, the J end by 1 base, with 10 bases between. The CDR3 consists of 15 residues. CDR3 nucleotide sequence: TGCGCCAGCAGCTTGGCCCAGGGGCCGAACACTGAAGCTTTCTTT. Its translation: CASSLAQGPNTEAFF. The entire variable domain, with the rest obtained from reference TRBV5-1 and TRBJ1-1, is as follows: KAGVTQTPRYLIKTRGQQVTLSCSPISGHRSVSWYQQTPGQGLQFLFEYFSETQRNKGNFPGRFSGRQFSNSRSEMNVSTLELGDSALYLCASSLAQGPNTEAFFGQGTRLTVV.

This clone was seen a few times. The chain couples TRBV19 to TRBJ1-5, with D perhaps matching TRBD1 (5 bases). V gave up 11 bases and J gave up 3 bases, with 11 bases separating them. The germline V gene encodes CDR1 LNHDA and CDR2 SQIVND (reference sequence). This CDR3 is built from 12 residues. The chain's CDR3 is CAGGVYNQPQHF. The CDR3 DNA follows: TGTGCCGGGGGGGTGTACAATCAGCCCCAGCATTTT.

The chain recombines TRBV7-3 with TRBJ1-2; unclear D gene. Germline loops: CDR1 SGHTA, CDR2 FQGTGA. The CDR3 totals 14 residues. The germline V and J ends were trimmed by 2 bases and 2 bases, with 9 bases remaining between them. The CDR3 loop reads CASSLSAGNYGYTF. CDR3 sequence (DNA): TGTGCCAGCAGCTTATCGGCGGGAAACTATGGCTACACCTTC.

The rearrangement uses TRBV29-1 and TRBJ2-5; TRBD2 matches at 8 bases. Looked up from germline, CDR1 is SQVTM and CDR2 is ANQGSEA. V dropped 3 bases and J dropped 4; count of bases not matched to a gene: 19. This CDR3 contains 18 residues. CDR3 residues: CSVDKWGSSGGRGETQYF. CDR3 DNA: TGCAGCGTTGACAAGTGGGGGAGCAGCGGGGGAAGAGGAGAGACCCAGTACTTC.

This clone showed up just once. J is TRBJ1-1 and V is TRBV5-1; no clear D. Per the germline V gene, CDR1 is SGHRS and CDR2 is YFSETQ. Trimming left V 3 bases short and J 1 base short, with 7 bases between. CDR3 length: 13 residues. The CDR3 nucleotides are TGCGCCAGCAGCTACTCCCAGAACACTGAAGCTTTCTTT. It specifies CASSYSQNTEAFF.

The rearrangement links TRBV29-1 to TRBJ2-3; TRBD2 matches 11 bases. This CDR3 is 14 amino acids long. Per the germline V gene, CDR1 is SQVTM and CDR2 is ANQGSEA. After removal of 4 bases from V and 8 bases from J, the junction contained 8 bases not matched to a gene. CDR3: CSVGPSGGTGTQYF. The CDR3 DNA sequence: TGCAGCGTTGGGCCTAGCGGGGGGACGGGTACGCAGTATTTT.

The CDR3 bases are TGTGCCAGTTGGTACGGGACAGGTATTAATTCACCCCTCCACTTT. It encodes CASWYGTGINSPLHF. This rearrangement joins TRBV28 to TRBJ1-6, with TRBD1 identical over 8 bases. J lost 6 bases, V lost 9 bases, and 10 bases had no gene match. Germline loops: CDR1 MDHEN, CDR2 SYDVKM. The CDR3 consists of 15 residues.

This chain connects TRBV3-1 (or the pseudogene TRBV3-2) to TRBJ1-1, with unresolved D. Trimming removed 4 bases from V and 4 bases from J, with 13 bases in between. CDR1 and CDR2 from the germline V gene are LGHDT and YNNKEL (reference sequence). The CDR3 length is 14 residues. The CDR3 DNA sequence: TGTGCCAGCAGCCTGCCGTCGCAGGCCACTGAAGCTTTCTTT. Its translation: CASSLPSQATEAFF.

The chain has TRBV9 and TRBJ2-1, with TRBD1 matching over 8 bases. The CDR3 is 15 residues long. Looked up from germline, CDR1 is SGDLS and CDR2 is YYNGEE. Trimming took 4 bases from V and 2 from J; bases not matched to a gene: 5. Written as DNA, the CDR3 is TGTGCCAGCAGCCCAGAGGACAGGGCCTACAATGAGCAGTTCTTC. Amino acid sequence: CASSPEDRAYNEQFF.

This clone was found once. V usage is TRBV9 and J usage is TRBJ2-7, with a tentative D call TRBD2 (6 bases). CDR1 and CDR2 from the germline V gene are SGDLS and YYNGEE. The V end lost 0 bases, the J end lost 4 bases, and 14 bases lay between the germline ends. CDR3 size: 15 residues. The CDR3 region is CASSVGDSEIYEQYF. CDR3 bases: TGTGCCAGCAGCGTAGGGGACTCAGAAATATACGAGCAGTACTTC.

This rearrangement joins TRBV2 to TRBJ1-3; 8 bases are a match to TRBD1. Germline V gene data show CDR1 as SNHLY and CDR2 as FYNNEI. The CDR3 length is 16 residues. V lost 3 bases to trimming and J lost 4 bases; unmatched junction nucleotides: 8. This CDR3 is CASSDPGTGTGNTIYF. Written as DNA, the CDR3 is TGTGCCAGCAGTGATCCCGGGACAGGTACCGGAAACACCATATATTTT. Together with reference TRBV2 and TRBJ1-3, the CDR3 gives the full variable domain: EPEVTQTPSHQVTQMGQEVILRCVPISNHLYFYWYRQILGQKVEFLVSFYNNEISEKSEIFDDQFSVERPDGSNFTLKIRSTKLEDSAMYFCASSDPGTGTGNTIYFGEGSWLTVV.

The chain uses TRBV10-3 and TRBJ1-4; 8 bases are a match to TRBD1. This CDR3 is built from 13 residues. J was trimmed by 8 bases and V by 6 bases; bases with no gene match: 5. Germline V lookup: CDR1 ENHRY, CDR2 SYGVKD. The CDR3 nucleotides are TGTGCCATCAGCGACAGGGGTGGAGAAAAACTGTTTTTT. It is translated as CAISDRGGEKLFF.

The chain combines TRBV7-2 with TRBJ1-2; D is possibly TRBD1 (6 bases). The length of the CDR3 is 14 residues. The germline V and J ends were trimmed by 2 bases and 5 bases, with 12 bases remaining between them. Germline V lookup: CDR1 SGHTA, CDR2 FQGNSA. CDR3 residues: CASSLQGRGYGYTF. The DNA for the CDR3 is TGTGCCAGCAGCTTACAGGGGCGTGGGTATGGCTACACCTTC.

Written as DNA, the CDR3 is TGTGCCAGTAGTAGCGGGGGAAAACGCACAGATACGCAGTATTTT. Protein product: CASSSGGKRTDTQYF. This rearrangement joins TRBV19 to TRBJ2-3; TRBD2 matches 7 bases. J lost 1 base, V lost 4 bases, and 5 bases had no gene match. The length of the CDR3 is 15 residues. Looked up from germline, CDR1 is LNHDA and CDR2 is SQIVND (reference sequence).